This T cell receptor (beta chain) was recorded in a study of cytomegalovirus exposure and HLA in healthy donors. The study, taken as a whole, reports: The study labeled roughly 160 TCR beta chains cytomegalovirus-associated.

Profiled with immunoSEQ multiplex PCR; TCRdb holds only in-frame clones, not every one. Of approximately 98,000 clones in the sample, 70% to 85% were seen once. This clone showed up just a few times. Antigen: not known. The specimen sequenced was PBMCs. The sequence derives from a woman under 30 in good health and CMV-seronegative.

This CDR3 reads CATSGGGQGHEQYF. CDR3 bases: TGTGCCACCTCTGGGGGAGGGCAGGGCCACGAGCAGTACTTC. The chain joins TRBV25-1 to TRBJ2-7; 7 positions match TRBD2. V shed 10 bases and J 5 bases; nucleotides not matched to a gene: 14. CDR1 and CDR2 (germline): MGHDK, SYGVNS. The CDR3 length is 14 residues.